One sample yielded the 28 T cell receptor beta chains listed below, sequenced in a study of OX40 agonist ivuxolimab in advanced cancers. Assay used: immunoSEQ multiplex PCR; TCRdb lists only in-frame clones, some missing. The sample carries about 95,000 clones, 90% to 95% recorded once. Sequenced material: CD4+ or CD8+ T cells sorted from blood, taken in a trial of the OX40 agonist ivuxolimab. The receptor source for this set is an adult with an advanced solid tumor such as melanoma, head and neck, liver or kidney cancer.

This chain connects TRBV2 to TRBJ2-7; D is undetermined. Trimming shortened V by 7 bases and J by 5 bases, and 15 bases separated the two germline ends. Germline V lookup: CDR1 SNHLY, CDR2 FYNNEI. The CDR3 extends over 13 amino acids. The CDR3 loop reads CASKPDLGHEQYF. The CDR3 nucleotides read TGTGCCAGCAAACCCGACTTAGGCCACGAGCAGTACTTC.

The chain employs TRBV11-2 and TRBJ1-1, with a weak D call TRBD1 (6 bases). Trimming pared 3 bases from V and 4 bases from J, leaving 15 bases between. Germline lookup yields CDR1 SGHAT and CDR2 FQNNGV. The CDR3 is made up of 15 amino acids. The CDR3 DNA sequence: TGTGCCAGCAGCTTCTCTCAGGGGTTTAGCACTGAAGCTTTCTTT. Translated: CASSFSQGFSTEAFF.

This chain uses TRBV28 with TRBJ2-7, with 10 nucleotides matching TRBD1. Germline assignment: CDR1 MDHEN and CDR2 SYDVKM. The CDR3 runs to 14 residues. V shed 6 bases, J shed 5 bases, and the junction held 7 bases outside the gene matches. CDR3 DNA: TGTGCCAGCAGCGCCGGGACAGGGGACCACGAGCAGTACTTC. This gives the protein CASSAGTGDHEQYF.

The V call is TRBV5-8, the J call TRBJ2-5; 8 bases agree with TRBD1. Per the germline V gene, CDR1 is SGHTS and CDR2 is YDEGEE. The CDR3 spans 15 residues. V dropped 4 bases and J dropped 4; count of bases not matched to a gene: 9. This CDR3 is CASSIQGARGETQYF. CDR3 DNA: TGTGCCAGCAGCATCCAGGGGGCGCGGGGAGAGACCCAGTACTTC. Full variable domain (outside the CDR3, taken from reference TRBV5-8 and TRBJ2-5): EAGVTQSPTHLIKTRGQQATLRCSPISGHTSVYWYQQALGLGLQFLLWYDEGEERNRGNFPPRFSGRQFPNYSSELNVNALELEDSALYLCASSIQGARGETQYFGPGTRLLVL.

The J gene is TRBJ2-3, the V gene TRBV6-5, with 12 positions matching TRBD2. The CDR3 loop spans 15 amino acids. J was trimmed by 4 bases and V by 6 bases; bases with no gene match: 5. Germline assignment: CDR1 MNHEY and CDR2 SVGAGI. The CDR3 loop reads CASSQTSGSPDTQYF. CDR3 nucleotide sequence: TGTGCCAGCAGCCAGACTAGCGGGAGCCCAGATACGCAGTATTTT.

In its sample, this clone was seen a few times. J is TRBJ1-2 and V is TRBV27, with TRBD1 matching over 9 bases. The V gene's germline CDR1 is MNHEY and CDR2 SMNVEV (reference sequence). The CDR3 contains 14 residues. J lost 5 bases, V lost 3 bases, and 4 bases had no gene match. The CDR3 coding sequence is TGTGCCAGCAGTTTGGGACAGGGAGAGTATGGCTACACCTTC. It yields the protein CASSLGQGEYGYTF.

V gene TRBV10-3 combines with J gene TRBJ2-2; TRBD2 aligns across 11 bases. Germline-derived CDR1 and CDR2 are ENHRY and SYGVKD. The CDR3 runs 17 residues. After removal of 0 bases from V and 0 bases from J, the junction contained 0 bases not matched to a gene. The CDR3 spells CAISESSGRANTGELFF. The CDR3 DNA sequence: TGTGCCATCAGTGAGTCTAGCGGGAGGGCGAACACCGGGGAGCTGTTTTTT.

As regards this clone: One end of the junction does not line up with germline, which may come from a read error. This rearrangement joins TRBV2 to TRBJ2-7, with TRBD2 matching 7 bases. Germline V lookup: CDR1 SNHLY, CDR2 FYNNEI. The CDR3 has 14 amino acids. Here the CDR3 DNA reads TGTGCCAGCAGTCGACTAGCAGCCTCCTACGAGCAGTGCTTC. Translated: CASSRLAASYEQCF.

The chain couples TRBV6-6 to TRBJ1-2, with TRBD1 matching 7 bases. J lost 2 bases, V lost 2 bases, and 5 bases had no gene match. The CDR3 loop spans 15 amino acids. Germline V CDR1 and CDR2: MNHNY, SVGAGI (reference sequence). The CDR3 region has the DNA TGTGCCAGCAGTTACAGAAGGGGGCAAAACTATGGCTACACCTTC. Amino acid sequence: CASSYRRGQNYGYTF.

The genes are TRBV5-4 and TRBJ1-1, with D perhaps matching TRBD1 (5 bases). The CDR3 totals 15 residues. Per the germline V gene, CDR1 is SGHNT and CDR2 is YYREEE (reference sequence). V was trimmed by 0 bases and J by 1 base, leaving 10 bases between them. For the CDR3, the DNA is TGTGCCAGCAGCTTGGGGGGACCTACGAACACTGAAGCTTTCTTT. It is translated as CASSLGGPTNTEAFF.

The genes are TRBV10-3 and TRBJ1-1, with 7 bases lining up with TRBD1. With V trimmed by 6 bases and J by 3 bases, 10 bases remained unmatched. The germline CDR1 and CDR2 sequences are ENHRY and SYGVKD. The CDR3 spans 15 residues. The CDR3 nucleotides are TGTGCCATCAGCGTCACAGGGGAGGGATACACTGAAGCTTTCTTT. It codes for CAISVTGEGYTEAFF.

The V gene is TRBV28, the J gene TRBJ2-2, with D hard to call. Germline CDR1 MDHEN, CDR2 SYDVKM. The CDR3 extends over 15 amino acids. Trimming cost V 1 base and J 3 bases, with 9 bases left between them. The CDR3 DNA sequence: TGTGCCAGCAGTTTATCGCTAGGGTACACCGGGGAGCTGTTTTTT. Translation: CASSLSLGYTGELFF.

This clone has just a few counts. Other DNA sequences from this sample encode an identical CDR3 as well. This chain joins TRBV5-1 and TRBJ1-3; possibly TRBD1 for D (5 bases). Trimming removed 0 bases at V and 1 base at J, with 5 bases between. This CDR3 region has 14 residues. Germline CDR1 is SGHRS and CDR2 is YFSETQ. CDR3 residues: CASSLDRSGNTIYF. The CDR3 DNA follows: TGCGCCAGCAGCTTGGACAGGTCTGGAAACACCATATATTTT.

As to this clone: At one end, the junction sequence differs from germline, possibly due to a read error. The rearrangement links TRBV28 to TRBJ2-1; tentative D call: TRBD2 (6 bases). The germline V gene has CDR1 MDHEN and CDR2 SYDVKM. This CDR3 comprises 12 residues. The CDR3 sequence: CASSQGVGGKIF. For the CDR3, the DNA is TGTGCCAGCAGTCAAGGGGTTGGGGGGAAAATCTTC.

The chain is built from TRBV5-5 and TRBJ2-7; D not resolved. This CDR3 contains 15 residues. Trimming shortened V by 0 bases and J by 3 bases, and 13 bases separated the two germline ends. The germline V gene has CDR1 SGHKS and CDR2 YYEKEE (reference sequence). The CDR3 sequence: CASSLGSWQDYEQYF. The CDR3 DNA reads TGTGCCAGCAGCTTGGGATCGTGGCAGGACTACGAGCAGTACTTC.

This chain connects TRBV25-1 to TRBJ1-2, with no clear D. Trimming took 4 bases from V and 8 from J, leaving 8 bases between them. Germline V gene data show CDR1 as MGHDK and CDR2 as SYGVNS. This CDR3 is built from 11 residues. CDR3 residues: CASSGGVGYTF. In DNA, the CDR3 is TGTGCCAGCAGTGGTGGGGTCGGCTACACCTTC.

The J gene is TRBJ2-1, the V gene TRBV9; the D gene is possibly TRBD1 (6 bases). CDR1 and CDR2 (germline): SGDLS, YYNGEE. There are 15 residues in the CDR3. The ends were cut back, 2 bases at V and 1 base at J, with 10 bases in the middle. The CDR3: CASSVSTGSYNEQFF. Here the CDR3 DNA reads TGTGCCAGCAGCGTCTCGACAGGTTCCTACAATGAGCAGTTCTTC.

The rearrangement uses TRBV2 and TRBJ2-1; possible D gene TRBD1, 5 bases. The CDR3 sequence is 14 residues long. V was cut by 4 bases and J by 1 base, with 8 bases left in between. Germline V gene data show CDR1 as SNHLY and CDR2 as FYNNEI. The CDR3, as DNA: TGTGCCAGCAGTGGACAGTTTTCCTACAATGAGCAGTTCTTC. Its translation is CASSGQFSYNEQFF. Variable domain in full (rest from reference TRBV2 and TRBJ2-1): EPEVTQTPSHQVTQMGQEVILRCVPISNHLYFYWYRQILGQKVEFLVSFYNNEISEKSEIFDDQFSVERPDGSNFTLKIRSTKLEDSAMYFCASSGQFSYNEQFFGPGTRLTVL.

This sequence joins TRBV5-1 and TRBJ2-5; TRBD2 might be the D (5 bases). V was cut by 7 bases and J by 1 base, with 11 bases left in between. Germline CDR1 SGHRS, CDR2 YFSETQ. This CDR3 contains 13 residues. The CDR3 coding sequence is TGCGCCAGCCGGGCGGGTTCCCAAGAGACCCAGTACTTC. Translation: CASRAGSQETQYF.

The V gene is TRBV7-9, the J gene TRBJ2-3; no reliable D call. The CDR3 is made up of 13 amino acids. Germline values: CDR1 SEHNR, CDR2 FQNEAQ (reference sequence). Trimming stripped 1 base from V and 3 bases from J, with 5 bases between. CDR3 DNA sequence: TGTGCCAGCAGCTTAGGCCAAACAGATACGCAGTATTTT. As protein: CASSLGQTDTQYF.

V usage is TRBV11-2 and J usage is TRBJ2-2, with 8 nucleotides matching TRBD1. This CDR3 spans 14 amino acids. V dropped 1 base and J dropped 5; count of bases not matched to a gene: 0. Germline V CDR1 and CDR2: SGHAT, FQNNGV. The CDR3 DNA sequence: TGTGCCAGCAGCTTAGGACAGGGGACCGGGGAGCTGTTTTTT. It encodes CASSLGQGTGELFF.

Details on this clone: Other nucleotide sequences from this sample produce the same CDR3. The CDR3 loop is CASSLTGGYGYTF. CDR3 nucleotide sequence: TGTGCCAGCAGTCTCACAGGGGGCTATGGCTACACCTTC. The genes are TRBV28 and TRBJ1-2; 8 bases are a match to TRBD1. J gave up 4 bases and V 5 bases, and 3 bases lay outside the gene matches. CDR1 is MDHEN and CDR2 is SYDVKM in the germline V gene. The CDR3 has 13 amino acids.

The chain joins TRBV7-2 to TRBJ2-3, with a weak D call TRBD1 (6 bases). V was cut by 4 bases and J by 3 bases, with 14 bases left in between. Per the germline V gene, CDR1 is SGHTA and CDR2 is FQGNSA. This CDR3 region has 15 residues. Here the CDR3 reads CASSWGTPGTDTQYF. In nucleotides, the CDR3 is TGTGCCAGCAGCTGGGGGACACCAGGGACAGATACGCAGTATTTT.

The rearrangement links TRBV28 to TRBJ1-1, with 7 bases fitting TRBD1. The ends lost 6 bases at V and 1 base at J; junction bases unmatched: 8. This CDR3 has 15 amino acids. Germline loops: CDR1 MDHEN, CDR2 SYDVKM. This CDR3 reads CASSQGGAGNTEAFF. The CDR3 nucleotides are TGTGCCAGCAGCCAGGGGGGGGCAGGGAACACTGAAGCTTTCTTT.

The V gene is TRBV29-1, the J gene TRBJ1-2; no clear D gene. CDR3 length: 13 amino acids. CDR1 is SQVTM and CDR2 is ANQGSEA in the germline V gene. The V gene lost 4 bases and the J gene lost 3 bases, with 12 bases spanning the gap. CDR3 amino acids: CSVGRGFDYGYTF. DNA of the CDR3: TGCAGCGTTGGTCGGGGATTCGACTATGGCTACACCTTC.

V usage is TRBV19 and J usage is TRBJ2-7; D unresolved. The CDR3 has 14 amino acids. V was clipped by 3 bases and J by 2 bases, with 11 bases between them. Germline V gives CDR1 LNHDA, CDR2 SQIVND (reference sequence). The CDR3 sequence is CASSMSDGPYEQYF. CDR3 coding DNA: TGTGCCAGTAGTATGTCGGACGGTCCCTACGAGCAGTACTTC.

The rearrangement uses TRBV6-4 and TRBJ2-6; perhaps TRBD1 as D (5 bases). Germline CDR1 reads MRHNA; CDR2 reads SNTAGT. The V gene lost 3 bases and the J gene lost 0 bases, with 6 bases spanning the gap. The CDR3 sequence is 15 residues long. The CDR3 protein is CASSEQASGANVLTF. CDR3 DNA sequence: TGTGCCAGCAGTGAACAGGCCTCTGGGGCCAACGTCCTGACTTTC.

This clone was counted a single time. The chain carries TRBV6-1 and TRBJ2-3, with TRBD2 identical over 8 bases. The V gene's germline CDR1 is MNHNS and CDR2 SASEGT. The CDR3 contains 14 residues. With 5 bases clipped from V and 1 base from J, the junction kept 2 bases outside the gene matches. In nucleotides, the CDR3 is TGTGCCAGCAGTTCGGGGGGGGGCACAGATACGCAGTATTTT. Protein product: CASSSGGGTDTQYF.